The text below deals with one T cell receptor (beta chain). Its antigen remains unknown. This sample stems from a study of T cell responses to AZD1222 COVID-19 vaccine. Using immunoSEQ multiplex PCR, the repertoire was profiled, and TCRdb retains in-frame clones only, with some absent. The sample lists about 120,000 clones; about 85% were seen once. V lost 3 bases, J lost 2 bases, and 16 bases lay in between. Looked up from germline, CDR1 is GTSNPN and CDR2 is SVGIG (reference sequence). This CDR3 comprises 15 residues. Whole-study results and caveats: Baseline seropositives among AZD1222 recipients totaled only 5 to 7.

This receptor was taken from an adult who received the AZD1222 COVID-19 vaccine. The starting material was peripheral blood, obtained 28 days after the second AZD1222 dose. The genes are TRBV30 and TRBJ1-2; D remains ambiguous. CDR3 in DNA: TGTGCCTGGAGGGACTTGACGCAGGCCAACTATGGCTACACCTTC. Encoded protein: CAWRDLTQANYGYTF. Based on the CDR3 plus reference TRBV30 and TRBJ1-2, the full variable domain is SQTIHQWPATLVQPVGSPLSLECTVEGTSNPNLYWYRQAAGRGLQLLFYSVGIGQISSEVPQNLSASRPQDRQFILSSKKLLLSDSGFYLCAWRDLTQANYGYTFGSGTRLTVV.